Presented here are 21 T cell receptor beta chains from one specimen sequenced in a study of CD4 T cells in relation to SARS-CoV-2 and coronaviruses. Assay: immunoSEQ multiplex PCR; the TCRdb copy retains only in-frame clones and omits some. The sample contains 55,000 to 70,000 clones, approximately 95% of which appear only once. Before the COVID-19 pandemic, during about 2011-2019, CD4+ T cells were taken from unexposed donors. The sample was naive CD4+ T cells from PBMCs. The subset is: naive CD4+ T cells isolated by negative enrichment. All receptors come from a human donor in good health.

The rearrangement joins TRBV10-1 to TRBJ2-3; D is unresolved. The length of the CDR3 is 15 residues. The germline V gene encodes CDR1 WNHNN and CDR2 SYGVQD (reference sequence). Trimming removed 0 bases from V and 4 bases from J, with 11 bases in between. The CDR3 protein is CASSESISDSDTQYF. DNA of the CDR3: TGCGCCAGCAGTGAGTCCATAAGCGACTCAGATACGCAGTATTTT.

The gene calls are TRBV6-6 and TRBJ1-5; unclear D gene. V lost 7 bases, J lost 3 bases, and 10 bases lay in between. CDR3 length: 13 amino acids. CDR1 is MNHNY, CDR2 SVGAGI, per germline (reference sequence). The CDR3 is CASTGGVNQPQHF. The CDR3, as DNA: TGTGCCAGCACAGGAGGAGTCAATCAGCCCCAGCATTTT.

In DNA form, the CDR3 reads TGTGCCGGGGGACAAGGGGTAGGCTACACCTTC. It translates to CAGGQGVGYTF. The rearrangement links TRBV2 to TRBJ1-2; possible D gene TRBD1, 6 bases. This CDR3 region has 11 residues. V lost 11 bases, J lost 8 bases, and 15 bases lay in between. The germline V gene encodes CDR1 SNHLY and CDR2 FYNNEI.

V gene TRBV14 combines with J gene TRBJ1-3, with unresolved D. Germline V gene sequence: CDR1 SGHDN, CDR2 FVKESK. The V end lost 1 base, the J end lost 3 bases, and 4 bases lay between the germline ends. CDR3 length equals 13 residues. Here the CDR3 DNA reads TGTGCCAGCAGCCAAGTCCGTGGAAACACCATATATTTT. Protein product: CASSQVRGNTIYF.

The J gene is TRBJ1-1, the V gene TRBV7-3; D perhaps matches TRBD1 (6 bases). Germline loops: CDR1 SGHTA, CDR2 FQGTGA. V lost 4 bases to trimming and J lost 3 bases, with 12 bases between them. This CDR3 contains 14 residues. The CDR3 DNA sequence: TGTGCCAGCAGCTCTGTGGGGGCTGACACTGAAGCTTTCTTT. This translates into CASSSVGADTEAFF. The full variable domain, completed using reference TRBV7-3 and TRBJ1-1, is GAGVSQTPSNKVTEKGKYVELRCDPISGHTALYWYRQSLGQGPEFLIYFQGTGAADDSGLPNDRFFAVRPEGSVSTLKIQRTERGDSAVYLCASSSVGADTEAFFGQGTRLTVV.

This clone came up once. J is TRBJ2-2 and V is TRBV5-1; possible D gene TRBD2, 6 bases. This CDR3 has 17 residues. The V and J ends lost 4 bases and 4 bases respectively, with 20 bases between them. Germline V lookup: CDR1 SGHRS, CDR2 YFSETQ. The CDR3 bases are TGCGCCAGCAGCCCCCAAGGACTACCCGGTGGCACCGGGGAGCTGTTTTTT. Translating it yields CASSPQGLPGGTGELFF.

The chain uses TRBV7-2 and TRBJ1-4, with 7 bases aligning to TRBD1. The trim removed 1 base at V and 5 bases at J, leaving 13 bases unmatched. The CDR3 has 18 amino acids. CDR1 and CDR2 (germline): SGHTA, FQGNSA. CDR3 protein: CASSLEFSAGGQNEKLFF. The CDR3 region has the DNA TGTGCCAGCAGCTTAGAGTTTTCGGCAGGGGGTCAGAATGAAAAACTGTTTTTT.

The V and J genes are TRBV4-1 and TRBJ2-3; D is possibly TRBD1 (6 bases). The V gene lost 2 bases and the J gene lost 0 bases, with 15 bases spanning the gap. The CDR3 sequence is 17 residues long. Per germline, CDR1 MGHRA and CDR2 YSYEKL. CDR3 DNA sequence: TGCGCCAGCAGCCAATTATCCGGGACACCAAGCACAGATACGCAGTATTTT. Translated: CASSQLSGTPSTDTQYF.

This chain joins TRBV23-1 and TRBJ2-1, with 8 bases that match TRBD2. TRBV23-1 is designated an ORF whose function remains uncertain. The length of the CDR3 is 14 residues. Trimming cost V 4 bases and J 3 bases; bases outside gene matches: 2. CDR3 bases: TGCGCCAGCAGTCCAGCGGGAGACTACAATGAGCAGTTCTTC. Its translation is CASSPAGDYNEQFF.

This clone was observed a handful of times. V and J are TRBV28 and TRBJ1-6; 7 bases are a match to TRBD1. CDR1 and CDR2 from the germline V gene are MDHEN and SYDVKM. The CDR3 is 13 amino acids. The CDR3 DNA is TGTGCGGCGGTAGGGGGCTTTAATTCACCCCTCCACTTT. This codes for CAAVGGFNSPLHF.

The V call is TRBV4-2, the J call TRBJ2-7; TRBD2 aligns across 11 bases. Germline V gene lookup returns CDR1 LGHNA and CDR2 YNFKEQ. The CDR3 contains 16 residues. The V and J ends lost 2 bases and 2 bases, in that order; junction bases with no gene match: 5. The CDR3 loop reads CASSQLSGRGPYEQYF. CDR3 coding DNA: TGTGCCAGCAGCCAACTTAGCGGGAGGGGTCCCTACGAGCAGTACTTC.

This chain uses TRBV7-9 with TRBJ1-1; the match to TRBD1 covers 7 bases. Germline-derived CDR1 and CDR2 are SEHNR and FQNEAQ (reference sequence). This CDR3 has 14 amino acids. J was trimmed by 4 bases and V by 5 bases; bases with no gene match: 7. The CDR3, as DNA: TGTGCCAGCAGCCTGACAGGGAGCGGCACTGAAGCTTTCTTT. It is translated as CASSLTGSGTEAFF. The whole variable domain, remainder taken from reference TRBV7-9 and TRBJ1-1, is DTGVSQNPRHKITKRGQNVTFRCDPISEHNRLYWYRQTLGQGPEFLTYFQNEAQLEKSRLLSDRFSAERPKGSFSTLEIQRTEQGDSAMYLCASSLTGSGTEAFFGQGTRLTVV.

The chain carries TRBV18 and TRBJ2-3; a weak D match, TRBD1 (6 bases). The CDR3 runs 15 residues. V lost 3 bases and J lost 2, with 12 bases in between. The germline V gene has CDR1 KGHSH and CDR2 LQKENI. The DNA for the CDR3 is TGTGCCAGCTCACCGAGAGACAGGACCACAGATACGCAGTATTTT. Protein sequence: CASSPRDRTTDTQYF.

The chain employs TRBV12-3 or TRBV12-4 and TRBJ2-3; D gene unclear. The CDR3 has 13 residues. V lost 7 bases to trimming and J lost 0 bases, with 8 bases between them. CDR3 bases: TGTGCCAGCACCGCGGCTAGCACAGATACGCAGTATTTT. It encodes CASTAASTDTQYF.

The chain recombines TRBV9 with TRBJ1-5; D unresolved. With 1 base removed from V and 0 bases from J, the gap between germline ends came to 11 bases. Germline loops: CDR1 SGDLS, CDR2 YYNGEE. The CDR3 runs to 16 residues. CDR3 bases: TGTGCCAGCAGCGTACTTCCGCTCCCTAGCAATCAGCCCCAGCATTTT. It is translated as CASSVLPLPSNQPQHF.

The gene calls are TRBV11-1 and TRBJ2-5, with 8 nucleotides matching TRBD2. This CDR3 has 14 amino acids. The V gene's germline CDR1 is SGHAT and CDR2 FQDESV (reference sequence). V shed 1 base and J 3 bases; nucleotides not matched to a gene: 1. The CDR3 is CASSLVLAEETQYF. In nucleotides, the CDR3 is TGTGCCAGCAGCTTAGTACTAGCGGAAGAGACCCAGTACTTC.

The chain recombines TRBV20-1 with TRBJ1-5, with D uncertain. Germline V gene sequence: CDR1 DFQATT, CDR2 SNEGSKA (reference sequence). V was pared by 3 bases and J by 3 bases, with 18 bases between. The CDR3 is 16 amino acids. In DNA, the CDR3 is TGCAGTGCTAGTCGTATACGCTGGCGGGCCAATCAGCCCCAGCATTTT. Translating it yields CSASRIRWRANQPQHF.

The rearrangement uses TRBV20-1 and TRBJ1-4; the match to TRBD1 covers 7 bases. CDR1 and CDR2 (germline): DFQATT, SNEGSKA (reference sequence). This CDR3 is built from 13 residues. J was trimmed by 6 bases and V by 3 bases; bases with no gene match: 4. The CDR3 protein is CSASTGQDEKLFF. The CDR3 coding sequence is TGCAGTGCTAGTACTGGACAGGATGAAAAACTGTTTTTT.

The chain links TRBV5-5 to TRBJ1-3; 8 positions match TRBD1. J gave up 0 bases and V 5 bases, and 4 bases lay outside the gene matches. Per germline, CDR1 SGHKS and CDR2 YYEKEE (reference sequence). The CDR3 length is 15 residues. CDR3 region: CASSWTGYSGNTIYF. CDR3 sequence (DNA): TGTGCCAGCAGTTGGACAGGGTACTCTGGAAACACCATATATTTT.

J is TRBJ1-1 and V is TRBV28, with D perhaps TRBD1 (5 bases). CDR1 and CDR2 from the germline V gene are MDHEN and SYDVKM. The CDR3 spans 13 residues. V was cut by 7 bases and J by 6 bases, with 15 bases left in between. The CDR3 here is CASNAFDRPEAFF. CDR3 DNA: TGTGCCAGCAACGCCTTCGACAGACCTGAAGCTTTCTTT.

V gene TRBV11-1 combines with J gene TRBJ2-2, with D hard to call. This CDR3 region has 14 residues. Per the germline V gene, CDR1 is SGHAT and CDR2 is FQDESV (reference sequence). Trimming took 0 bases from V and 4 from J, leaving 6 bases between them. CDR3 sequence reads: CASSLARGTGELFF. CDR3 sequence (DNA): TGTGCCAGCAGCTTAGCGCGTGGCACCGGGGAGCTGTTTTTT. Supplemented by reference TRBV11-1 and TRBJ2-2, the full variable domain reads EAEVAQSPRYKITEKSQAVAFWCDPISGHATLYWYRQILGQGPELLVQFQDESVVDDSQLPKDRFSAERLKGVDSTLKIQPAELGDSAMYLCASSLARGTGELFFGEGSRLTVL.